These T cell receptor beta chains were read from a single sample in a study of blood T cell repertoires in COVID-19. TCRdb's copy holds only in-frame clones and misses some; the assay was immunoSEQ multiplex PCR. The sample lists some 100,000 clones; about 92% were seen once. The sample taken for sequencing was peripheral blood. All receptors derive from a woman aged 60 to 75 with active COVID-19. CDR3s include the opening cysteine and the closing phenylalanine or tryptophan. Fields, in order: D gene, clone size, J gene, V gene, CDR3 protein, CDR3 DNA. D genes are given only for firm matches. Rows give clone size only sometimes, using once, few, many, or a class for an expanded clone.

D: NA; size: NA; J: TRBJ1-2; V: TRBV14; CDR3: CASSQDPVGGYGYTF; DNA: TGTGCCAGCAGCCAAGATCCCGTAGGGGGCTATGGCTACACCTTC
D: NA; size: NA; J: TRBJ1-2; V: TRBV2; CDR3: CASSREANYGYTF; DNA: TGTGCCAGCAGTAGGGAGGCTAACTATGGCTACACCTTC
D: NA; size: NA; J: TRBJ1-6; V: TRBV5-1; CDR3: CASSLGQSDSPLHF; DNA: TGCGCCAGCAGCTTGGGACAATCGGATTCACCCCTCCACTTT
D: TRBD1; size: NA; J: TRBJ1-1; V: TRBV7-2; CDR3: CASSLGDRWGTEAFF; DNA: TGTGCCAGCAGCTTGGGGGACAGGTGGGGAACTGAAGCTTTCTTT
D: NA; size: NA; J: TRBJ1-2; V: TRBV7-9; CDR3: CARRVVGPVEVGYTF; DNA: TGTGCCAGGAGGGTAGTCGGGCCGGTGGAGGTGGGCTACACCTTC
D: NA; size: NA; J: TRBJ1-5; V: TRBV2; CDR3: CASSAGDYSNQPQHF; DNA: TGTGCCAGCAGCGCAGGGGACTATAGCAATCAGCCCCAGCATTTT
D: NA; size: NA; J: TRBJ1-1; V: TRBV6-2/TRBV6-3; CDR3: CASAYYGTDTEAFF; DNA: TGTGCCAGCGCTTACTATGGGACTGACACTGAAGCTTTCTTT
D: NA; size: NA; J: TRBJ1-2; V: TRBV20-1; CDR3: CSASLGRVNGYTF; DNA: TGCAGTGCTAGTCTTGGCAGGGTGAATGGCTACACCTTC
D: TRBD2; size: NA; J: TRBJ2-5; V: TRBV24-1; CDR3: CATGTSETQYF; DNA: TGTGCCACCGGGACTAGTGAGACCCAGTACTTC
D: TRBD2; size: NA; J: TRBJ2-1; V: TRBV30; CDR3: CAWSVTRAGGLPPYNEQFF; DNA: TGTGCCTGGAGTGTAACGCGGGCGGGAGGCCTCCCTCCCTACAATGAGCAGTTCTTC
D: NA; size: NA; J: TRBJ2-1; V: TRBV11-3; CDR3: CASSRLQRGEQFF; DNA: TGTGCCAGCAGCCGCCTCCAGCGAGGTGAGCAGTTCTTC
D: TRBD1; size: NA; J: TRBJ2-7; V: TRBV5-6; CDR3: CASSPGQPYEQYF; DNA: TGTGCCAGCAGCCCGGGACAGCCCTACGAGCAGTACTTC
D: TRBD1; size: NA; J: TRBJ1-1; V: TRBV30; CDR3: CAWSQGVNTEAFF; DNA: TGTGCCTGGAGCCAGGGGGTGAACACTGAAGCTTTCTTT
D: NA; size: once; J: TRBJ1-5; V: TRBV18; CDR3: CASRRGGSNQPQHF; DNA: TGTGCCAGCCGAAGGGGCGGAAGCAATCAGCCCCAGCATTTT
D: NA; size: once; J: TRBJ2-3; V: TRBV10-3; CDR3: CAISFDTTDTQYF; DNA: TGTGCCATCAGTTTCGACACGACAGATACGCAGTATTTT
D: NA; size: NA; J: TRBJ1-3; V: TRBV3-1/TRBV3-2; CDR3: CASSQDPRLVSGNTIYF; DNA: TGTGCCAGCAGCCAAGACCCCCGGTTGGTCTCTGGAAACACCATATATTTT
D: NA; size: NA; J: TRBJ1-2; V: TRBV9; CDR3: CASSVSARDDGYTF; DNA: TGTGCCAGCAGCGTAAGCGCGCGTGACGATGGCTACACCTTC
D: NA; size: NA; J: TRBJ2-1; V: TRBV15; CDR3: CATSRGSGGTEQFF; DNA: TGTGCCACCAGCAGAGGTAGTGGGGGCACTGAGCAGTTCTTC
D: TRBD1; size: NA; J: TRBJ2-1; V: TRBV29-1; CDR3: CSVGQGVISNEQFF; DNA: TGCAGCGTTGGTCAGGGGGTCATCAGTAATGAGCAGTTCTTC
D: TRBD2; size: NA; J: TRBJ2-1; V: TRBV30; CDR3: CAWIRGLAGEGEQFF; DNA: TGTGCCTGGATCCGGGGACTAGCGGGAGAAGGTGAGCAGTTCTTC
D: TRBD2; size: NA; J: TRBJ2-1; V: TRBV5-1; CDR3: CASSQGLAGDWSYNEQFF; DNA: TGCGCCAGCAGCCAGGGACTAGCGGGAGATTGGTCCTACAATGAGCAGTTCTTC
D: NA; size: once; J: TRBJ2-5; V: TRBV11-2; CDR3: CASSFGGPSGQETQYF; DNA: TGTGCCAGCAGCTTTGGGGGCCCGTCGGGGCAAGAGACCCAGTACTTC
D: NA; size: few; J: TRBJ1-3; V: TRBV10-1; CDR3: CASLLKLQGLSGNTIYF; DNA: TGCGCCAGCCTCCTGAAGTTACAGGGTTTATCTGGAAACACCATATATTTT
D: NA; size: NA; J: TRBJ1-2; V: TRBV15; CDR3: CATSKEGGLRGYTF; DNA: TGTGCCACCAGCAAGGAGGGGGGGCTCCGGGGCTACACCTTC
D: NA; size: NA; J: TRBJ1-6; V: TRBV19; CDR3: CASSETGVNSPLHF; DNA: TGTGCCAGTAGCGAGACAGGAGTAAATTCACCCCTCCACTTT
D: NA; size: NA; J: TRBJ1-6; V: TRBV6-2/TRBV6-3; CDR3: CASSGRIGANSPLHF; DNA: TGTGCCAGCAGTGGGAGGATAGGGGCCAATTCACCCCTCCACTTT
D: NA; size: NA; J: TRBJ2-2; V: TRBV19; CDR3: CASSIDALGSTGELFF; DNA: TGTGCCAGTAGTATAGATGCTCTAGGTAGCACCGGGGAGCTGTTTTTT
D: NA; size: NA; J: TRBJ2-2; V: TRBV2; CDR3: CASKGAVANTGELFF; DNA: TGTGCCAGCAAGGGAGCGGTGGCGAACACCGGGGAGCTGTTTTTT
D: NA; size: NA; J: TRBJ1-1; V: TRBV7-9; CDR3: CASNHLTGTEAFF; DNA: TGTGCCAGCAACCATCTCACGGGCACTGAAGCTTTCTTT
D: NA; size: NA; J: TRBJ2-7; V: TRBV25-1; CDR3: CASSDPGGSYEQYF; DNA: TGTGCCAGCAGTGACCCCGGTGGCTCCTACGAGCAGTACTTC
D: NA; size: NA; J: TRBJ2-7; V: TRBV19; CDR3: CASSIEQGRTYEQYF; DNA: TGTGCCAGTAGTATAGAACAGGGTAGGACCTACGAGCAGTACTTC
D: TRBD2; size: NA; J: TRBJ2-3; V: TRBV24-1; CDR3: CATGLASDTQYF; DNA: TGTGCCACCGGACTAGCCTCAGATACGCAGTATTTT
D: NA; size: NA; J: TRBJ1-6; V: TRBV5-6; CDR3: CASSLEYQGYNSPLHF; DNA: TGTGCCAGCAGCTTGGAATACCAGGGCTATAATTCACCCCTCCACTTT
D: TRBD1; size: NA; J: TRBJ2-2; V: TRBV6-5; CDR3: CASGQGATTGELFF; DNA: TGTGCCAGCGGACAGGGGGCGACCACCGGGGAGCTGTTTTTT
D: TRBD1; size: NA; J: TRBJ2-3; V: TRBV2; CDR3: CASSDPRGRDTDTQYF; DNA: TGTGCCAGCAGTGACCCCAGGGGGCGCGACACAGATACGCAGTATTTT
D: NA; size: once; J: TRBJ1-2; V: TRBV11-2; CDR3: CASSFAGGGYGYTF; DNA: TGTGCCAGCAGCTTTGCGGGGGGAGGGTATGGCTACACCTTC
D: NA; size: NA; J: TRBJ2-6; V: TRBV27; CDR3: CASSYRASGANVLTF; DNA: TGTGCCAGCAGTTACAGGGCCTCTGGGGCCAACGTCCTGACTTTC
D: TRBD1; size: once; J: TRBJ1-3; V: TRBV6-1; CDR3: CASSESGTGTGNTIYF; DNA: TGTGCCAGCAGTGAATCCGGGACAGGGACTGGAAACACCATATATTTT
D: TRBD1; size: NA; J: TRBJ2-7; V: TRBV10-1; CDR3: CASSESRDRDYEQYF; DNA: TGCGCCAGCAGTGAGTCGCGGGACAGGGACTACGAGCAGTACTTC
D: NA; size: NA; J: TRBJ2-7; V: TRBV28; CDR3: CASSFLSGSYEQYF; DNA: TGTGCCAGCAGTTTCCTATCAGGCTCCTACGAGCAGTACTTC
D: NA; size: few; J: TRBJ2-1; V: TRBV5-1; CDR3: CASSLGQPGEQFF; DNA: TGCGCCAGCAGCTTGGGACAGCCGGGCGAGCAGTTCTTC
D: TRBD2; size: once; J: TRBJ2-1; V: TRBV18; CDR3: CASSLLTSGIYNEQFF; DNA: TGTGCCAGCTCATTATTAACTAGCGGGATTTACAATGAGCAGTTCTTC
D: NA; size: NA; J: TRBJ1-1; V: TRBV10-3; CDR3: CAIKLNTEAFF; DNA: TGTGCCATCAAGCTGAACACTGAAGCTTTCTTT
D: NA; size: NA; J: TRBJ1-3; V: TRBV29-1; CDR3: CSVGAGNSGNTIYF; DNA: TGCAGCGTGGGGGCAGGTAACTCTGGAAACACCATATATTTT
D: TRBD2; size: NA; J: TRBJ2-1; V: TRBV3-1/TRBV3-2; CDR3: CASTPSLSGTHNEQFF; DNA: TGTGCCAGCACCCCCTCCCTAAGCGGGACCCACAATGAGCAGTTCTTC
D: TRBD2; size: NA; J: TRBJ2-3; V: TRBV24-1; CDR3: CATSDLGSGRGLDTQYF; DNA: TGTGCCACCAGTGATTTGGGTAGCGGGCGCGGTTTAGATACGCAGTATTTT
D: NA; size: NA; J: TRBJ1-2; V: TRBV14; CDR3: CASSQERLALGGYGYTF; DNA: TGTGCCAGCAGCCAAGAGAGGCTGGCCCTAGGTGGCTATGGCTACACCTTC
D: TRBD2; size: NA; J: TRBJ2-1; V: TRBV10-1; CDR3: CASSDRLAGRGEQFF; DNA: TGCGCCAGCAGTGATCGGCTAGCGGGCCGGGGTGAGCAGTTCTTC
D: TRBD2; size: NA; J: TRBJ2-1; V: TRBV5-1; CDR3: CASSTLAGPYNEQFF; DNA: TGCGCCAGCAGCACACTAGCGGGACCCTACAATGAGCAGTTCTTC
D: TRBD2; size: NA; J: TRBJ2-3; V: TRBV15; CDR3: CATSSRTSDTDTQYF; DNA: TGTGCCACCAGCAGTCGTACTAGCGACACAGATACGCAGTATTTT
D: TRBD1; size: NA; J: TRBJ1-2; V: TRBV7-2; CDR3: CASSVNRGRAYGYTF; DNA: TGTGCCAGCAGCGTCAACAGGGGACGGGCCTATGGCTACACCTTC